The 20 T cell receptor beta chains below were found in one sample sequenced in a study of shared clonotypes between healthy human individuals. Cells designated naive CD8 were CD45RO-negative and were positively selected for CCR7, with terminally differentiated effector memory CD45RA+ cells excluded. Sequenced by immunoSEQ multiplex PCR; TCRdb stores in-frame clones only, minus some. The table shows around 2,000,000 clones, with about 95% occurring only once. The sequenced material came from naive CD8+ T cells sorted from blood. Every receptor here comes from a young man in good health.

CDR3 amino acids: CASSFGQPNTIYF. CDR3 bases: TGTGCCAGCAGCTTCGGGCAGCCAAACACCATATATTTT. The chain carries TRBV7-9 and TRBJ1-3; no reliable D call. The germline V and J ends were trimmed by 3 bases and 6 bases, with 9 bases remaining between them. Germline lookup yields CDR1 SEHNR and CDR2 FQNEAQ (reference sequence). The CDR3 extends over 13 amino acids.

The CDR3 DNA sequence: TGTGCCAGCAGTTTCCAGGGGGTCACTGAAGCTTTCTTT. Its translation is CASSFQGVTEAFF. This sequence joins TRBV28 and TRBJ1-1; 7 bases match TRBD1. This CDR3 has 13 residues. J was trimmed by 4 bases and V by 3 bases; bases with no gene match: 2. Germline CDR1 and CDR2: MDHEN and SYDVKM. Looking up the rest from reference TRBV28 and TRBJ1-1 gives the full variable domain: DVKVTQSSRYLVKRTGEKVFLECVQDMDHENMFWYRQDPGLGLRLIYFSYDVKMKEKGDIPEGYSVSREKKERFSLILESASTNQTSMYLCASSFQGVTEAFFGQGTRLTVV.

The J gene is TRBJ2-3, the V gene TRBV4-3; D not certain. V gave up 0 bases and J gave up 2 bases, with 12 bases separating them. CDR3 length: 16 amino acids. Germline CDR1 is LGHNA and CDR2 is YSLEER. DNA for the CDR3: TGCGCCAGCAGCCAAGACCCGATAGAAGACACAGATACGCAGTATTTT. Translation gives CASSQDPIEDTDTQYF.

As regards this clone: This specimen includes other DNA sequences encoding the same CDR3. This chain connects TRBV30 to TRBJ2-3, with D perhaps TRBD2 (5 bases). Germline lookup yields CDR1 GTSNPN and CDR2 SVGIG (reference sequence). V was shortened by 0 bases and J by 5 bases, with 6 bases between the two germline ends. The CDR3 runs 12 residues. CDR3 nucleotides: TGTGCCTGGAGTGTTGGAGGAGATACGCAGTATTTT. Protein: CAWSVGGDTQYF.

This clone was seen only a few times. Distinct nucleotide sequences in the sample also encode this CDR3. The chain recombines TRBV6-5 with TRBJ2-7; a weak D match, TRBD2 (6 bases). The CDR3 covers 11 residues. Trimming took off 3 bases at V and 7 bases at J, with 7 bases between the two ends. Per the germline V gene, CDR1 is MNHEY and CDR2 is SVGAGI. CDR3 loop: CASSYGGEQYF. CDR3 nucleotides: TGTGCCAGCAGTTATGGGGGGGAGCAGTACTTC.

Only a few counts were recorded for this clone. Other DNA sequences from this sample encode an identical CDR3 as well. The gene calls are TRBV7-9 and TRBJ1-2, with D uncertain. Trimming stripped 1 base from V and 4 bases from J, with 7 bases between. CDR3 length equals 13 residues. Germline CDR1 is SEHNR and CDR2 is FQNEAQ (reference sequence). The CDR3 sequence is CASSLVGGYGYTF. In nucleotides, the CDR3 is TGTGCCAGCAGCTTAGTCGGCGGCTATGGCTACACCTTC.

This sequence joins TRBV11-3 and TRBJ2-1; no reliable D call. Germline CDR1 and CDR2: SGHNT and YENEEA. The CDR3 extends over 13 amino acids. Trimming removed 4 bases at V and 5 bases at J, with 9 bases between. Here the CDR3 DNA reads TGTGCCAGCAGCTCCCAGCCGGACAATGAGCAGTTCTTC. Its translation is CASSSQPDNEQFF.

CDR3 in amino acids: CASSLGLQGARDEQYF. CDR3 in DNA: TGCGCCAGCAGCTTGGGCCTACAGGGGGCCAGGGACGAGCAGTACTTC. The chain combines TRBV5-1 with TRBJ2-7; 9 bases map to TRBD1. The CDR3 spans 16 residues. The V and J ends lost 0 bases and 5 bases, in that order; junction bases with no gene match: 9. Germline CDR1 SGHRS, CDR2 YFSETQ.

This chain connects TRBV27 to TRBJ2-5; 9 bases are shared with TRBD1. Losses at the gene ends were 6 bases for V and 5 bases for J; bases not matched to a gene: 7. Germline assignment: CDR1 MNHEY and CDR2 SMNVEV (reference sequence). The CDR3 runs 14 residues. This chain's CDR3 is CASRYRGRGETQYF. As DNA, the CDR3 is TGTGCCAGCAGGTACAGGGGGCGAGGGGAGACCCAGTACTTC.

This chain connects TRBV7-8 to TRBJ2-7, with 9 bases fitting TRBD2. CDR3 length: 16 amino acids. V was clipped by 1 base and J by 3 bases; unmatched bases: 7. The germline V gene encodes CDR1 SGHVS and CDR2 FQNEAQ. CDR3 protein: CASSLGSGLASYEQYF. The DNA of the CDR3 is TGTGCCAGCAGCTTAGGATCGGGACTAGCTAGCTACGAGCAGTACTTC.

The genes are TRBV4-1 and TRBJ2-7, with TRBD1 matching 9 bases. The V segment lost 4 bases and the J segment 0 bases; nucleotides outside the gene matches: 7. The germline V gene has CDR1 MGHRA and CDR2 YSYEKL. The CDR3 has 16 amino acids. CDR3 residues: CASSPYGQGSSYEQYF. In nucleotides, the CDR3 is TGCGCCAGCAGCCCATACGGACAGGGGAGCTCCTACGAGCAGTACTTC.

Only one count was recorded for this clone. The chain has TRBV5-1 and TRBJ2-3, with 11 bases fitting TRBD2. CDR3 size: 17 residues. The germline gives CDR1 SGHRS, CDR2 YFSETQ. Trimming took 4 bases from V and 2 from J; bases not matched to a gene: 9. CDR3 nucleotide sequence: TGCGCCAGCAGCCCCGGGGGACTAGCGGTAAACACAGATACGCAGTATTTT. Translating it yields CASSPGGLAVNTDTQYF.

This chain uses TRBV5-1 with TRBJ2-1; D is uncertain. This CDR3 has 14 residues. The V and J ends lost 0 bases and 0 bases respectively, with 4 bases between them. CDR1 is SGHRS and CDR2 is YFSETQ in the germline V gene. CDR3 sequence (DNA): TGCGCCAGCAGCTTGGAAACCTCCTACAATGAGCAGTTCTTC. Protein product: CASSLETSYNEQFF.

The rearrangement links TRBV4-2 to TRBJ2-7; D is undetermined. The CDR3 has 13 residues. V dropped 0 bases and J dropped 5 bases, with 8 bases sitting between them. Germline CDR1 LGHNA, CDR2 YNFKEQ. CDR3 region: CASSQDLADEQYF. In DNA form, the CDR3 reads TGTGCCAGCAGCCAAGATTTGGCAGACGAGCAGTACTTC.

CDR3 amino acids: CASSSGTGGFTGELFF. DNA for the CDR3: TGTGCCAGCAGCTCCGGGACAGGGGGTTTCACCGGGGAGCTGTTTTTT. The rearrangement links TRBV7-6 to TRBJ2-2, with 11 bases that match TRBD1. This CDR3 is 16 amino acids long. Germline V gives CDR1 SGHVS, CDR2 FNYEAQ. J was trimmed by 4 bases and V by 4 bases; bases with no gene match: 5.

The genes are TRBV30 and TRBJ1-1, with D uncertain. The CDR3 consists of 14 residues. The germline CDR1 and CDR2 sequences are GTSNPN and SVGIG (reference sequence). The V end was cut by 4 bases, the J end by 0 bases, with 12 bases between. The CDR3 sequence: CAWIIDTLNTEAFF. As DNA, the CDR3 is TGTGCCTGGATTATAGACACCTTGAACACTGAAGCTTTCTTT.

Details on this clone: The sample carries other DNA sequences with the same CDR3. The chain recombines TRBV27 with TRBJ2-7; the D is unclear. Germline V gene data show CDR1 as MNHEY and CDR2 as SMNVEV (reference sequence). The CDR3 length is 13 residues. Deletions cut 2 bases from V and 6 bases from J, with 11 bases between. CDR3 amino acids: CASSLTGPGEQYF. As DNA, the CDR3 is TGTGCCAGCAGTTTAACGGGCCCGGGCGAGCAGTACTTC.

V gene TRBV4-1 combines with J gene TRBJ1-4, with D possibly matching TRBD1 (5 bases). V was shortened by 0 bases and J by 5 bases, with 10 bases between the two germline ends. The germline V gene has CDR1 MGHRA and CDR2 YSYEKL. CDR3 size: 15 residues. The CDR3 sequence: CASSQEPGLNEKLFF. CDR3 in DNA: TGCGCCAGCAGCCAAGAACCAGGGCTGAATGAAAAACTGTTTTTT.

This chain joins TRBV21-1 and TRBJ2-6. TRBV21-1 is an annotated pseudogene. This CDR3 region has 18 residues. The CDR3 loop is CASRRRASPFSGANVLTF. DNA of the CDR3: TGTGCCAGCAGAAGAAGGGCTTCACCCTTCTCTGGGGCCAACGTCCTGACTTTC.

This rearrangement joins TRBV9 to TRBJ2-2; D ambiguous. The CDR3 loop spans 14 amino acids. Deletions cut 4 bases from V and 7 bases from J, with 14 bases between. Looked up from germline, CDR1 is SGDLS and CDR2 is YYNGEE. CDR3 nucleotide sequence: TGTGCCAGCAGCCCAGTGGTGGGGATCGGGGAGCTGTTTTTT. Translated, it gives CASSPVVGIGELFF.